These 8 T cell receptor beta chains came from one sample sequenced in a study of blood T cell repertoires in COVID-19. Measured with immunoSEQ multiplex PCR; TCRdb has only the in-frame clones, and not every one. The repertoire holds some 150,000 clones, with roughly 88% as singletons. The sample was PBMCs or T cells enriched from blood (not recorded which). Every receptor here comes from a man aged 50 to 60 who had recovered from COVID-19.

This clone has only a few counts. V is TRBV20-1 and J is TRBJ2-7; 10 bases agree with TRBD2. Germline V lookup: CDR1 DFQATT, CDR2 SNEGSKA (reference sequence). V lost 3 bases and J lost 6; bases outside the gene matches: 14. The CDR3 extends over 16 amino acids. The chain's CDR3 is CSASIPGSGRVGEQYF. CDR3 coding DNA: TGCAGTGCTAGTATTCCCGGCAGCGGGAGGGTAGGCGAGCAGTACTTC.

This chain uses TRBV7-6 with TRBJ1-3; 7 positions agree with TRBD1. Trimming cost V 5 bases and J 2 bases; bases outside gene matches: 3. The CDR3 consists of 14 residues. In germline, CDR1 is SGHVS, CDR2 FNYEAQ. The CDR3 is CASSATGAGNTIYF. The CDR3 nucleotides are TGTGCCAGCAGCGCCACAGGGGCTGGAAACACCATATATTTT.

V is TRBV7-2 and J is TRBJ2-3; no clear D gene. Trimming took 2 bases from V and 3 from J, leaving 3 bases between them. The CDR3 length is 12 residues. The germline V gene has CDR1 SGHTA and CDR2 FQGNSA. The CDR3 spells CASSLLTDTQYF. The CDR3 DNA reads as TGTGCCAGCAGCTTACTGACAGATACGCAGTATTTT.

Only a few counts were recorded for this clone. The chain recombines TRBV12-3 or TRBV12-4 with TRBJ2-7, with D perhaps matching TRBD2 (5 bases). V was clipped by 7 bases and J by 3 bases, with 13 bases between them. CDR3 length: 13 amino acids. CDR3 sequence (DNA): TGTGCCAGCACCCGGACTGACATCTACGAGCAGTACTTC. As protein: CASTRTDIYEQYF.

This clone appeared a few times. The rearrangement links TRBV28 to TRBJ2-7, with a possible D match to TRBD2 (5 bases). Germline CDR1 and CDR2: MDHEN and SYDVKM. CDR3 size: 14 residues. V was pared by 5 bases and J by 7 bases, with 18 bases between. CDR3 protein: CASSPPDRRTEQYF. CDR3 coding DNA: TGTGCCAGCAGTCCACCAGATCGACGGACTGAGCAGTACTTC.

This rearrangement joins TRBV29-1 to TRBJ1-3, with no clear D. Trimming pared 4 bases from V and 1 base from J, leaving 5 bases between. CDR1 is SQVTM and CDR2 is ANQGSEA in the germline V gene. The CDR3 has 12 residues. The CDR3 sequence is CSVVTSGNTIYF. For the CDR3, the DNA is TGCAGCGTTGTAACATCTGGAAACACCATATATTTT.

CDR3 loop: CASSLRTPGATGGSPLHF. CDR3 nucleotides: TGTGCCAGTAGTCTCAGGACCCCGGGGGCCACAGGGGGTTCACCCCTCCACTTT. The genes are TRBV19 and TRBJ1-6; TRBD1 agrees at 8 bases. The CDR3 runs 18 residues. Germline trimming cut 5 bases from V and 9 bases from J; bases unmatched to any gene: 18. CDR1 and CDR2 from the germline V gene are LNHDA and SQIVND (reference sequence). The whole variable domain, filled in from reference TRBV19 and TRBJ1-6, reads DGGITQSPKYLFRKEGQNVTLSCEQNLNHDAMYWYRQDPGQGLRLIYYSQIVNDFQKGDIAEGYSVSREKKESFPLTVTSAQKNPTAFYLCASSLRTPGATGGSPLHFGNGTRLTVT.

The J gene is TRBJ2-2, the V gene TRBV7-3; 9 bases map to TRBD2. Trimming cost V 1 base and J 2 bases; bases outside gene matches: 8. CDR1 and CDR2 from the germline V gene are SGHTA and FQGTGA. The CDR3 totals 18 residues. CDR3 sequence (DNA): TGTGCCAGCAGCTTAATGGGTTTAGCGGGGGCTAACACCGGGGAGCTGTTTTTT. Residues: CASSLMGLAGANTGELFF.